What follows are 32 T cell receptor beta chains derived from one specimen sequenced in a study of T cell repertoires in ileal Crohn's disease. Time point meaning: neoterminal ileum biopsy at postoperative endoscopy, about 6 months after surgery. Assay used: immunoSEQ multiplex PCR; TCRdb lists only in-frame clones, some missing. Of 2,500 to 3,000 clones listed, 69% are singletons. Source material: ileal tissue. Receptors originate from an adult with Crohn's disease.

For the CDR3, the DNA is TGTGCCATCAGTGACCCGGGGAGTTATAATTCACCCCTCCACTTT. This sequence encodes CAISDPGSYNSPLHF. The V gene is TRBV10-3, the J gene TRBJ1-6; D is unresolved. Per the germline V gene, CDR1 is ENHRY and CDR2 is SYGVKD. The CDR3 consists of 15 residues. V lost 3 bases and J 4 bases, leaving 10 bases between the germline ends.

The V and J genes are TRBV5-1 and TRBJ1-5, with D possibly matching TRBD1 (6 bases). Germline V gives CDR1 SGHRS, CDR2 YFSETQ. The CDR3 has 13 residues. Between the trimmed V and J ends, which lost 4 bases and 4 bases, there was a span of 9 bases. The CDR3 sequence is CASSTGTNQPQHF. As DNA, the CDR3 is TGCGCCAGCAGCACTGGGACAAATCAGCCCCAGCATTTT.

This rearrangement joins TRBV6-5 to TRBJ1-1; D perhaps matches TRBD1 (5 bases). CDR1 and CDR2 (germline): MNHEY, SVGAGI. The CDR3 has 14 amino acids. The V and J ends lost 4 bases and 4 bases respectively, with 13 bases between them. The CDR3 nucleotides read TGTGCCAGCAGTTCATTAGGGGAAGGCACTGAAGCTTTCTTT. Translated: CASSSLGEGTEAFF.

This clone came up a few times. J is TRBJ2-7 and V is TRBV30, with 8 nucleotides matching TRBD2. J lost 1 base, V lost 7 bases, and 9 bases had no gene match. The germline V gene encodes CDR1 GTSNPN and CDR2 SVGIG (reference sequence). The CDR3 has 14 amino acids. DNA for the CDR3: TGTGCCTCCAGAGCTAGCGGGCGATCCTACGAGCAGTACTTC. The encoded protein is CASRASGRSYEQYF.

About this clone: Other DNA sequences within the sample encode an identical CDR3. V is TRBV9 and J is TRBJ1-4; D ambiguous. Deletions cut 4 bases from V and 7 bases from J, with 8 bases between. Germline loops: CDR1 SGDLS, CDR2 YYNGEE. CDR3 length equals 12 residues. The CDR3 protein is CASSLSGEKLFF. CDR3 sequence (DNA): TGTGCCAGCAGCCTTAGTGGTGAAAAACTGTTTTTT.

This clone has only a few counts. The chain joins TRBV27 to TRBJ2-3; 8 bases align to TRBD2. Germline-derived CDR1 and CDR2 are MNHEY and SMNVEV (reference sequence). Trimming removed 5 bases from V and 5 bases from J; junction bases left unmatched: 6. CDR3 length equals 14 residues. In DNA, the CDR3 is TGTGCCAGCAGTAGAAGGCTAGCGGGAGATACGCAGTATTTT. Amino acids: CASSRRLAGDTQYF.

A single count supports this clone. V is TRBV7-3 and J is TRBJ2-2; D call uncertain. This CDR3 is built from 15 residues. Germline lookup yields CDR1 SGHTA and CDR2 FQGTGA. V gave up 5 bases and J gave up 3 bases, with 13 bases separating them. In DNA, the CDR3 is TGTGCCAGCAGCCTAAGAGACTCATACACCGGGGAGCTGTTTTTT. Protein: CASSLRDSYTGELFF.

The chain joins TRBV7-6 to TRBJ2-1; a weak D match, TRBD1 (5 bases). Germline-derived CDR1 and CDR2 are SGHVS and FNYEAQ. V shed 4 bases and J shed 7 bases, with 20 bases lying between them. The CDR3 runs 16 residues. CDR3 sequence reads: CASSSFTGARRNEQFF. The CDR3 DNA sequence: TGTGCCAGCAGCTCCTTTACAGGTGCGAGGAGAAATGAGCAGTTCTTC.

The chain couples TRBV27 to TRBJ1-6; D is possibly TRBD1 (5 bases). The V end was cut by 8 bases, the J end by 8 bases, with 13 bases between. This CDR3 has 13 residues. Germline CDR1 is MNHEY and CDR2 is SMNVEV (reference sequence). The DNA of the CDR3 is TGTGCCAGCTGCCACAGGCCCTATTCACCCCTCCACTTT. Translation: CASCHRPYSPLHF.

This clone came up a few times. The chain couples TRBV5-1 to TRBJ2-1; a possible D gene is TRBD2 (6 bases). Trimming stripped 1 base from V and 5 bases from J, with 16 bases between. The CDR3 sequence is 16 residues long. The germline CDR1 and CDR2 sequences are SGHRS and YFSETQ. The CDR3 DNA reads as TGCGCCAGCAGCTTGACATTAAGGACTATCCACAATGAGCAGTTCTTC. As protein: CASSLTLRTIHNEQFF.

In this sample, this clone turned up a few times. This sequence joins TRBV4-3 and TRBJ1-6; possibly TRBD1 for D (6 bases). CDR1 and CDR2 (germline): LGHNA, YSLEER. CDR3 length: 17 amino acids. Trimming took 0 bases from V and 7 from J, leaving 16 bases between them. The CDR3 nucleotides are TGCGCCAGCAGCCAAGATAGGTCGGAGACAGGAAATTCACCCCTCCACTTT. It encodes CASSQDRSETGNSPLHF.

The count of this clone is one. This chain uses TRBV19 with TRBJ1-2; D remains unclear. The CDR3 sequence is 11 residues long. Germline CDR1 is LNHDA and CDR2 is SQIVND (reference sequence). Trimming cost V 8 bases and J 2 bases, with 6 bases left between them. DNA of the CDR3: TGTGCCAGTTCAGGAAACTATGGCTACACCTTC. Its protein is CASSGNYGYTF.

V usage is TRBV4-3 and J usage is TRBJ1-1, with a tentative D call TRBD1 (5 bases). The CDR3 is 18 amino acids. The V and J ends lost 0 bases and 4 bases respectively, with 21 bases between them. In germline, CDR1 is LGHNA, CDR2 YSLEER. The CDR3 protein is CASSQDHTGLLSTTEAFF. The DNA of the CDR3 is TGCGCCAGCAGCCAAGATCATACAGGCTTACTCTCGACCACTGAAGCTTTCTTT.

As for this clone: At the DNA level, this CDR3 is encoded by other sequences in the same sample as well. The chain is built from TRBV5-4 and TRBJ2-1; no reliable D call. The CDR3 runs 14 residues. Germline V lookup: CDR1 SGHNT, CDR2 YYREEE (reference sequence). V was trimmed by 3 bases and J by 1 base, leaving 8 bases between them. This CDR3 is CASSSAGSYNEQFF. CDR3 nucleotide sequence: TGTGCCAGCAGCTCCGCCGGTTCCTACAATGAGCAGTTCTTC. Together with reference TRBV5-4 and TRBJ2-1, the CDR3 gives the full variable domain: ETGVTQSPTHLIKTRGQQVTLRCSSQSGHNTVSWYQQALGQGPQFIFQYYREEENGRGNFPPRFSGLQFPNYSSELNVNALELDDSALYLCASSSAGSYNEQFFGPGTRLTVL.

The CDR3 here is CASSAGSSYEQYF. In DNA form, the CDR3 reads TGTGCCAGCAGTGCTGGCAGTTCCTACGAGCAGTACTTC. The chain recombines TRBV6-1 with TRBJ2-7; D ambiguous. Per the germline V gene, CDR1 is MNHNS and CDR2 is SASEGT. V lost 4 bases and J lost 1, with 8 bases in between. The CDR3 sequence is 13 residues long.

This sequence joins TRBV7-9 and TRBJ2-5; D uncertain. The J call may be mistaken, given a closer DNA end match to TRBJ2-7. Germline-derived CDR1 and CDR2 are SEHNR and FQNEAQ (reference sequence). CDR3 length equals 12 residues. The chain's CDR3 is CASSSSHYEQYF. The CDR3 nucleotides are TGTGCCAGCAGCTCATCCCACTACGAGCAGTACTTC.

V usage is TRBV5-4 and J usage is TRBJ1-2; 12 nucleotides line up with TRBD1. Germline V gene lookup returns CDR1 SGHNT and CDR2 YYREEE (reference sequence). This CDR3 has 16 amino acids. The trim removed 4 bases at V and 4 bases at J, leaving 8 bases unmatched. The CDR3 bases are TGTGCCAGCAGCGGGGGACAGGGGGCGCGACTCTATGGCTACACCTTC. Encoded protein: CASSGGQGARLYGYTF. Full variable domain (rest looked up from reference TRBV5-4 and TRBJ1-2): ETGVTQSPTHLIKTRGQQVTLRCSSQSGHNTVSWYQQALGQGPQFIFQYYREEENGRGNFPPRFSGLQFPNYSSELNVNALELDDSALYLCASSGGQGARLYGYTFGSGTRLTVV.

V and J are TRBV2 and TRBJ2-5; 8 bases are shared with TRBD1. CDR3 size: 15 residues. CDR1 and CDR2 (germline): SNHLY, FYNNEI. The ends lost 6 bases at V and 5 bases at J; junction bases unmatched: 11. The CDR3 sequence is CASRGGSGGMETQYF. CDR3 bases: TGTGCCAGCAGAGGGGGGTCAGGGGGCATGGAGACCCAGTACTTC.

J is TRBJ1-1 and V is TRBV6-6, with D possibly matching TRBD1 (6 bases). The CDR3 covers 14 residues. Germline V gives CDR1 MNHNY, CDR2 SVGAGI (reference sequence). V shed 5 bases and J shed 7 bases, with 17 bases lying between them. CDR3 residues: CASSHDRSRIEAFF. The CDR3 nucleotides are TGTGCCAGCAGTCACGACAGGAGTCGCATTGAAGCTTTCTTT.

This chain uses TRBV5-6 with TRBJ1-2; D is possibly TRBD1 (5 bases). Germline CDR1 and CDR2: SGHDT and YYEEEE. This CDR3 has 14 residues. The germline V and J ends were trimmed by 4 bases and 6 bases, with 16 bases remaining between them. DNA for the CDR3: TGTGCCAGCAGCCCGGGGAGGGGTGAGAATGGCTACACCTTC. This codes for CASSPGRGENGYTF.

Written as DNA, the CDR3 is TGTGCCTGGAGTGTACTTGGAGATACGCAGTATTTT. Translating gives CAWSVLGDTQYF. The J gene is TRBJ2-3, the V gene TRBV30, with unresolved D. Per the germline V gene, CDR1 is GTSNPN and CDR2 is SVGIG (reference sequence). Trimming removed 0 bases from V and 5 bases from J, with 6 bases in between. The CDR3 totals 12 residues.

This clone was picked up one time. The CDR3 region is CASSLDPGDSYEQYF. For the CDR3, the DNA is TGTGCCAGCAGCTTGGACCCTGGGGACAGCTACGAGCAGTACTTC. The chain is built from TRBV5-4 and TRBJ2-7, with 7 nucleotides matching TRBD1. The CDR3 sequence is 15 residues long. Germline V gene lookup returns CDR1 SGHNT and CDR2 YYREEE (reference sequence). The ends lost 0 bases at V and 3 bases at J; junction bases unmatched: 6.

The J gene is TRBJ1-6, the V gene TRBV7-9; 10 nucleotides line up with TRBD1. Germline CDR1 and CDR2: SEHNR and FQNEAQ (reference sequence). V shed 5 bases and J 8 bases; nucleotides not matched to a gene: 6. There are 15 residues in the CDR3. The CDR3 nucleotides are TGTGCCAGCAGCCTCCGACAGGGGGCTGATTCACCCCTCCACTTT. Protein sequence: CASSLRQGADSPLHF.

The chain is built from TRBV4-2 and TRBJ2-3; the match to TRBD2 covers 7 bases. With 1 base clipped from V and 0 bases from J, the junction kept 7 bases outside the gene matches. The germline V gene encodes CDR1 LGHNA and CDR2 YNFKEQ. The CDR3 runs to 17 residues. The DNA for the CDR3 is TGTGCCAGCAGCCAAGTCGAGCGGGGACGTAGCACAGATACGCAGTATTTT. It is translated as CASSQVERGRSTDTQYF.

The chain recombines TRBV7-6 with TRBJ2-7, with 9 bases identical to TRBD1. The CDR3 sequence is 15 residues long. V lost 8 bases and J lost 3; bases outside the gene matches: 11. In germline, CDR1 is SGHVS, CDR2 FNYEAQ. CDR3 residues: CASGAGTGNVYEQYF. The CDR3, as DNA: TGTGCCAGCGGAGCCGGGACAGGGAATGTCTACGAGCAGTACTTC.

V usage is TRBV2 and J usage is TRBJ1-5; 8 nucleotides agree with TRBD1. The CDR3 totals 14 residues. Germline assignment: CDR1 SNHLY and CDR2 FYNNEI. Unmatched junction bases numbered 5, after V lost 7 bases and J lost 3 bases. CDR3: CASNTGGLNQPQHF. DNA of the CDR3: TGTGCCAGCAATACAGGGGGGCTCAATCAGCCCCAGCATTTT.

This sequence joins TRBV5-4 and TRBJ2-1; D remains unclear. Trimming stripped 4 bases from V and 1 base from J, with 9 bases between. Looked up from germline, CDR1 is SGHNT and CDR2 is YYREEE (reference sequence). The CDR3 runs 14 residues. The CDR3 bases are TGTGCCAGCAGCCAATCCGGTTCCTACAATGAGCAGTTCTTC. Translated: CASSQSGSYNEQFF.

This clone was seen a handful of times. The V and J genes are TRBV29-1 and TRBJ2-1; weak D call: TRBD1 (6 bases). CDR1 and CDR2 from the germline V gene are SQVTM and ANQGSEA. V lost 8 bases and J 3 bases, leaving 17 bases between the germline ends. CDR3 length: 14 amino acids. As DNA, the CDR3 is TGCAGCCCACCCACAGGGAAAGGCTACAATGAGCAGTTCTTC. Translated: CSPPTGKGYNEQFF.

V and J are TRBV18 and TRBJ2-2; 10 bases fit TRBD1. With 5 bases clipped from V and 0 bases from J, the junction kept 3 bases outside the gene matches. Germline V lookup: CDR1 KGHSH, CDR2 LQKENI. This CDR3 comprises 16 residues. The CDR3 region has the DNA TGTGCCAGCTCAGCGACAGGGGGCGCGAACACCGGGGAGCTGTTTTTT. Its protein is CASSATGGANTGELFF.

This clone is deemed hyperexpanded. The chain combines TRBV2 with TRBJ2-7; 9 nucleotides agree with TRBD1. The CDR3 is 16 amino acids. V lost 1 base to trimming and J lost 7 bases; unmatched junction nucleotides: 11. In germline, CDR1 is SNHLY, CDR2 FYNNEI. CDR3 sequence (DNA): TGTGCCAGCAGTGAAGAAGGGGGGGACAGGGCAGGGGAGCAGTACTTC. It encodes CASSEEGGDRAGEQYF.

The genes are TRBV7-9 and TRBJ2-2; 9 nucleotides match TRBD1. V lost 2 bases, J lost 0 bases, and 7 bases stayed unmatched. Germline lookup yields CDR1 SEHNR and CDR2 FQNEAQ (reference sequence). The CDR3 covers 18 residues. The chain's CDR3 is CASSLPGQGGSNTGELFF. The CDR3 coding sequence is TGTGCCAGCAGCTTACCGGGACAGGGTGGTTCGAACACCGGGGAGCTGTTTTTT.

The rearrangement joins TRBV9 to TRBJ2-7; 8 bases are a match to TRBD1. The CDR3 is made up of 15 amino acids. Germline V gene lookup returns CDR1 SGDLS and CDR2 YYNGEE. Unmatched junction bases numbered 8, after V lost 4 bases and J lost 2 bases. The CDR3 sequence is CASSSRTGLTYEQYF. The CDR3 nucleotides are TGTGCCAGCAGCTCACGGACAGGGCTAACCTACGAGCAGTACTTC. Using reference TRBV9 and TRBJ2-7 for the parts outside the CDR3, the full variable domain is DSGVTQTPKHLITATGQRVTLRCSPRSGDLSVYWYQQSLDQGLQFLIQYYNGEERAKGNILERFSAQQFPDLHSELNLSSLELGDSALYFCASSSRTGLTYEQYFGPGTRLTVT.